This TCR beta chain was sequenced for a study of blood T cell repertoires in COVID-19. In the study overall: Researchers got acute and convalescent COVID-19 samples from the United States, Italy and Spain. In each case, the material was cDNA or gDNA derived from T cells, B-cell-depleted T cells, or PBMCs.

Patients in Seattle were enrolled during active infection, then followed longitudinally. This clone was found once. Study processing details: Scientists estimated how many nucleated cells there were by amplifying reference gene primers. Generated by immunoSEQ multiplex PCR, the TCRdb table keeps only in-frame clones and is missing some. The V and J calls and clone size come from that table; D and trimming were worked out from the DNA. The data show approximately 240,000 clones, 83% seen once. Germline V gene lookup returns CDR1 LGHDT and CDR2 YNNKEL (reference sequence). V lost 0 bases to trimming and J lost 3 bases; unmatched junction nucleotides: 7. This CDR3 comprises 17 residues.

The sequence was obtained from a woman aged 30 to 39 with COVID-19, enrolled during active disease. Sequencing was done on a sample of peripheral blood. The chain couples TRBV3-1 (or the pseudogene TRBV3-2) to TRBJ2-2, with TRBD1 matching over 7 bases. The CDR3 loop reads CASSQESGGRYTGELFF. CDR3 bases: TGTGCCAGCAGCCAAGAGTCAGGGGGAAGGTACACCGGGGAGCTGTTTTTT.